These 8 T cell receptor beta chains came from one sample sequenced in a study of CD8+CD57+ T cells in acquired aplastic anemia. Profiles of TCR beta VDJ and CDR3 were generated from a genomic DNA template. MiXCR was run by TCRdb on the reads, yielding one entry per CDR3 protein. The sample yields about 270,000 distinct CDR3 sequences, approximately 80% seen once. Only patients with CD8+CD57+ cell expansion on flow cytometry were chosen for sequencing. The specimen was sorted CD4+, CD8+, or CD8+CD57+ T cells (not recorded which) from PBMCs. The receptors shown here come from a human donor with aplastic anemia.

CDR3 residues: CASSTLPTGAGANYEQYV. CDR3 nucleotide sequence: TGTGCCAGCAGCACATTACCTACAGGGGCAGGGGCCAACTACGAGCAGTACGTC. V gene TRBV7-9 combines with J gene TRBJ2-7, with 7 bases lining up with TRBD1. Germline assignment: CDR1 SEHNR and CDR2 FQNEAQ (reference sequence). The CDR3 length is 18 residues. Trimming cost V 5 bases and J 3 bases; bases outside gene matches: 19.

The chain joins TRBV10-3 to TRBJ2-3; possible D gene TRBD1, 6 bases. CDR1 and CDR2 from the germline V gene are ENHRY and SYGVKD. The CDR3 is 14 amino acids. V was clipped by 0 bases and J by 4 bases, with 8 bases between them. The CDR3: CAISESSGADTQYF. The CDR3 DNA reads as TGTGCCATCAGTGAGTCATCAGGGGCAGATACGCAGTATTTT.

In the case of this clonotype: Since a much larger clone is just one base distant, this may be a read error. In DNA, the CDR3 is TGTGCCAGCAGCTTAGAACTGAGAGGGGGGAGCGATGAGCAGTTCTTC. Its protein is CASSLELRGGSDEQFF. V usage is TRBV11-3 and J usage is TRBJ2-1; D might be TRBD1 or TRBD2, each matching 6 bases. The germline V gene encodes CDR1 SGHNT and CDR2 YENEEA. The V end lost 0 bases, the J end lost 8 bases, and 17 bases lay between the germline ends. This CDR3 has 16 amino acids.

The chain is built from TRBV7-9 and TRBJ2-7; TRBD2 aligns across 15 bases. The V and J ends lost 5 bases and 3 bases, in that order; junction bases with no gene match: 11. From germline, CDR1 is SEHNR and CDR2 FQNEAQ (reference sequence). The length of the CDR3 is 18 residues. CDR3 protein: CASSPRTSGGGDDYEQYV. Written as DNA, the CDR3 is TGTGCCAGCAGCCCTCGGACTAGCGGGGGGGGCGATGACTACGAGCAGTACGTC.

This sequence joins TRBV4-1 and TRBJ2-5; 7 positions match TRBD1. With V trimmed by 4 bases and J by 3 bases, 11 bases remained unmatched. Germline CDR1 is MGHRA and CDR2 is YSYEKL. The CDR3 sequence is 16 residues long. CDR3 bases: TGCGCCAGCAGCCTTAGGGACAGACCATTTAAAGAGACCCAGTACTTC. This encodes CASSLRDRPFKETQYF.

With regard to this clonotype: This likely comes from a read error, as the CDR3 has no conserved phenylalanine or tryptophan at its end. Because the CDR3's place on the DNA is in doubt, the DNA is left out and the CDR3 is given as listed by TCRdb. The V gene is TRBV15, the J gene TRBJ2-7; the table's D call TRBD2 went unverified against the DNA. Looked up from germline, CDR1 is LNHNV and CDR2 is YYDKDF (reference sequence). Inclusive of both ends, the CDR3 amounts to 15 amino acids. CDR3 region: CATSEEGGRASEHFL.

Here the CDR3 DNA reads TGCAGTGTGACCGAGGGCCTTAATGAAAAACTGTTTTTT. Translating gives CSVTEGLNEKLFF. V gene TRBV20-1 combines with J gene TRBJ1-4, with unresolved D. This CDR3 has 13 amino acids. Germline V CDR1 and CDR2: DFQATT, SNEGSKA (reference sequence). V lost 7 bases and J 4 bases, leaving 13 bases between the germline ends.

This chain uses TRBV7-9 with TRBJ2-1; 8 bases fit TRBD1. V was pared by 7 bases and J by 0 bases, with 5 bases of the junction left unmatched. Germline CDR1 reads SEHNR; CDR2 reads FQNEAQ (reference sequence). The CDR3 loop spans 15 amino acids. CDR3 sequence: CASIRTGGSYNEQFF. As DNA, the CDR3 is TGTGCCAGCATCCGAACAGGGGGCTCCTACAATGAGCAGTTCTTC.